This entry is about one T cell receptor beta chain. Its target is unknown. The data are from a study of shared clonotypes between healthy human individuals. The wider study: Donors, aged 18 to 49, were a couple of women and a few men. Each donor contributed plates that comprised three CD4 naive, three CD4 memory, two CD8 naive and one CD8 memory.

The method was immunoSEQ multiplex PCR; TCRdb's version includes in-frame clones alone and lacks a portion of them. The sample consists of roughly 2.2 million clones, less than 95% of them appearing once. Broader study findings: Relative to their counterparts shared across all four donors, non-shared clonotypes exhibited diminished generation probabilities.

The J segment lost 2 bases and the V segment lost 6 bases, leaving 5 bases of the junction unmatched. CDR1 is SGHDN and CDR2 is FVKESK in the germline V gene. CDR3 length equals 15 residues. This TCR was recovered from a man younger than 30 in good health. Some clones in this sample may be carry-over from other donors' samples. J is TRBJ2-1 and V is TRBV14; 9 nucleotides match TRBD2. Sequencing was carried out using naive CD4+ T cells from PBMCs. As for subset: CD45RA+ positively selected. The CDR3 loop is CASSLREGTYNEQFF. CDR3 DNA: TGTGCCAGCAGTCTGCGGGAGGGCACCTACAATGAGCAGTTCTTC. Full variable domain (remainder filled in from reference TRBV14 and TRBJ2-1): EAGVTQFPSHSVIEKGQTVTLRCDPISGHDNLYWYRRVMGKEIKFLLHFVKESKQDESGMPNNRFLAERTGGTYSTLKVQPAELEDSGVYFCASSLREGTYNEQFFGPGTRLTVL.